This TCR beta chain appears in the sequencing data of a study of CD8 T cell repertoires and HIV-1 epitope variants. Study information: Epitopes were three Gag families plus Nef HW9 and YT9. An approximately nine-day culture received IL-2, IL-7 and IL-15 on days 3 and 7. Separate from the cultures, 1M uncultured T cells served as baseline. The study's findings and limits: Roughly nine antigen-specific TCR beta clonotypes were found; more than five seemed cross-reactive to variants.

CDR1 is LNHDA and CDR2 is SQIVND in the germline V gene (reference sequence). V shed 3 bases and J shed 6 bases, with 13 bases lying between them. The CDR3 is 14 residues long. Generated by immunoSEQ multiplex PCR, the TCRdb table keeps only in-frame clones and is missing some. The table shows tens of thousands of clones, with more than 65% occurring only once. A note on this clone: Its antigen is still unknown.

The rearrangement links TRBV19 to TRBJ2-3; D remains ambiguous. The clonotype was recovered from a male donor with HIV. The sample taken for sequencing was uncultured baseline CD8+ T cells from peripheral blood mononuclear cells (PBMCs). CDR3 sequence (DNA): TGTGCCAGTAGTATTCGGATAGAGTCCGATACGCAGTATTTT. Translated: CASSIRIESDTQYF. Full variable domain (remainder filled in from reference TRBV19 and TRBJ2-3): DGGITQSPKYLFRKEGQNVTLSCEQNLNHDAMYWYRQDPGQGLRLIYYSQIVNDFQKGDIAEGYSVSREKKESFPLTVTSAQKNPTAFYLCASSIRIESDTQYFGPGTRLTVL.